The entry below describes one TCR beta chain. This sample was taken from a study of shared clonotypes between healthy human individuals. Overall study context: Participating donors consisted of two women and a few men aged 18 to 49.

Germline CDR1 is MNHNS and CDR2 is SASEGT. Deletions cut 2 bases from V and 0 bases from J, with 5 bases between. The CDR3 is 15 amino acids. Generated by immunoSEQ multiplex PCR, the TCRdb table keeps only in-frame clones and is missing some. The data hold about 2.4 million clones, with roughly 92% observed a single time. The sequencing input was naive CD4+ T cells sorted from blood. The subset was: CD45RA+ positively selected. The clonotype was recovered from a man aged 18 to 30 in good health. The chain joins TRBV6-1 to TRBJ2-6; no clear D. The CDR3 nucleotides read TGTGCCAGCAGTGAATTGTTCTCTGGGGCCAACGTCCTGACTTTC. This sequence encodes CASSELFSGANVLTF.